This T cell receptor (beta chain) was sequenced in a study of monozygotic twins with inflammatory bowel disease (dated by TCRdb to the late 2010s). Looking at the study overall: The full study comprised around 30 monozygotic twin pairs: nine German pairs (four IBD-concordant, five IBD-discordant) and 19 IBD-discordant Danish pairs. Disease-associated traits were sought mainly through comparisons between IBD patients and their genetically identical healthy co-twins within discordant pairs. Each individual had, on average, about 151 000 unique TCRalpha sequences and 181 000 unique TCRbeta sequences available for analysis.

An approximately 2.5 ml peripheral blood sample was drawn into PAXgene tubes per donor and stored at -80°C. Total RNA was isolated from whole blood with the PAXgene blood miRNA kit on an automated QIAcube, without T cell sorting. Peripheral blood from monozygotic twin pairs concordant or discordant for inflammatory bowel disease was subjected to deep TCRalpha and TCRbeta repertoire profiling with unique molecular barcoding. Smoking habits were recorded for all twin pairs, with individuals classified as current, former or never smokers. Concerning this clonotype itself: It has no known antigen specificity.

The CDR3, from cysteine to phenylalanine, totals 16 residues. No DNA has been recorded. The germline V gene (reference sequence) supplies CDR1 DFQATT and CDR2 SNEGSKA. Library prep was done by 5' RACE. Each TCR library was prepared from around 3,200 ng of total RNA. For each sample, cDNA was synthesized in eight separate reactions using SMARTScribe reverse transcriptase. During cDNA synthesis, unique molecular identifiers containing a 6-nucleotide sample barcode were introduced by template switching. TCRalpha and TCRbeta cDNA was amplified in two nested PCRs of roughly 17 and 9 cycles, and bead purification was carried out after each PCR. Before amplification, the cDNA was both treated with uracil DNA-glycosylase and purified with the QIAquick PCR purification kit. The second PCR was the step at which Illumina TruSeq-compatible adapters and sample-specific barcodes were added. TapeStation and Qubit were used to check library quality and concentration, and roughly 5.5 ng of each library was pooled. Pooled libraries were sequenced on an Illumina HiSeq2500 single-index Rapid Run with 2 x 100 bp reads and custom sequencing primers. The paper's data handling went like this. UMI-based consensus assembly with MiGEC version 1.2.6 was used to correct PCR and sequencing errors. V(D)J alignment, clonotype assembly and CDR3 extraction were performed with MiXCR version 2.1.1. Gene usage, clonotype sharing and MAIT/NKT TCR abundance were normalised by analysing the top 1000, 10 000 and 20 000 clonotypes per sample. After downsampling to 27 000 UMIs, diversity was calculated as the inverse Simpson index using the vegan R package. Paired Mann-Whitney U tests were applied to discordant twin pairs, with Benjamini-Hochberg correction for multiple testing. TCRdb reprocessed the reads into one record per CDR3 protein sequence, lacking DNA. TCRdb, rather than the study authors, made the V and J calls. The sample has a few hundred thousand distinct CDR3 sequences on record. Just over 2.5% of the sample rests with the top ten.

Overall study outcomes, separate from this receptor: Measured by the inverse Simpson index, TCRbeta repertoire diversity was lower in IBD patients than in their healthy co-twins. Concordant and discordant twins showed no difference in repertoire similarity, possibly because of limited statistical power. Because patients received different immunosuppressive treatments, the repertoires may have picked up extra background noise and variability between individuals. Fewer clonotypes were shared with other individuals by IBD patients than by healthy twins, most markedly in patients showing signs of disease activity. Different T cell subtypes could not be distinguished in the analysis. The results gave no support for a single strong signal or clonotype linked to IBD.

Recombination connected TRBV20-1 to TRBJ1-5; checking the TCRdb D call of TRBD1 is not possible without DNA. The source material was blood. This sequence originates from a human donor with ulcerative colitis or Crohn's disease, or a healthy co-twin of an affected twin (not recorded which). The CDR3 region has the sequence CSARDGGRDTNQPQHF.